A selection of T cell receptor beta chains follows, all from one sample in a study of TIL therapy for anti-PD-1-resistant metastatic lung cancer. Data came from immunoSEQ multiplex PCR; TCRdb stores just in-frame clones and leaves some out. The profile covers about 19,000 clones, with 75% to 80% appearing a single time and 7.4% taken by the ten largest. The sample in question was blood, obtained at baseline. These TCRs come from a person between 25 and 80 years old with non-small cell lung cancer. Both conserved end residues are trimmed from each CDR3.

v_gene	j_gene	CDR3aa
TRBV7-9	TRBJ1-5	ASSPGTGSPFNQPQH
TRBV5-4	TRBJ2-3	ASGLGRTTDTQY
TRBV6-1	TRBJ2-3	ASSVLAGGFTDTQY
TRBV7-6	TRBJ2-1	ASSLGGVTYNEQF
TRBV18	TRBJ2-5	ASHPGNGDQETQY
TRBV28	TRBJ1-2	ASGFNYGYT
TRBV18	TRBJ1-1	ASSPGRATEAF
TRBV11-2	TRBJ1-1	ASSLVAGSGTEAF
TRBV7-2	TRBJ1-5	ASSLVSGWEPQH
TRBV21-1	TRBJ1-6	ASTSPAYWVLPCSYNSPLH
TRBV11-1	TRBJ1-1	ASSFRWRSEAF
TRBV30	TRBJ1-2	AWKRTGDGYT
TRBV10-3	TRBJ1-5	AISDFNQPQH
TRBV12-3/TRBV12-4	TRBJ2-5	ASSYVQETQY
TRBV7-2	TRBJ1-6	ASSPQGSSYNSPLH
TRBV5-1	TRBJ2-1	ASSSSLAGAVEQF
TRBV6-2/TRBV6-3	TRBJ2-2	ASSRTSNTGELF
TRBV28	TRBJ2-2	ASSSSGGAGYTGELF
TRBV7-8	TRBJ1-5	ASSRTIQPQH
TRBV30	TRBJ1-2	AWRAGQSYGYT
TRBV5-5	TRBJ1-2	ASSLRRSGGNYGYT
TRBV27	TRBJ1-5	ASSPTPDTYQPQH
TRBV5-3	TRBJ1-6	ARSLVSPLH
TRBV30	TRBJ2-2	AWKEVGELF
TRBV10-2	TRBJ2-5	ASGPGGTQY